This T cell receptor (beta chain) is from a study of response to subunit inactivated influenza vaccine. With regard to this clonotype: Its antigen remains unidentified.

TCRdb itself ran the RT-PCR reads through MiXCR, one entry per CDR3 protein. In the table there are over 300,000 distinct CDR3 sequences, 21% of which are singletons. Study-wide results and caveats: T cells newly recruited by each seasonal influenza vaccination are few, the authors suggested.

CDR1 is LNHNV, CDR2 YYDKDF, per germline (reference sequence). The CDR3 is made up of 15 amino acids. The germline V and J ends were trimmed by 0 bases and 2 bases, with 10 bases remaining between them. This specimen consisted of PBMCs from blood, obtained less than 22 months after vaccination. The V and J genes are TRBV15 and TRBJ2-5; TRBD1 or TRBD2 may be the D gene (6 bases each). This TCR was recovered from a man aged 50 to 75 who received an inactivated influenza vaccine. CDR3 loop: CATSRDGGGQETQYF. For the CDR3, the DNA is TGTGCCACCAGCAGAGATGGAGGGGGACAAGAGACCCAGTACTTC.